Listed below are T cell receptor beta chains from one sample, sequenced in a study of blood T cell repertoires in COVID-19. Measured with immunoSEQ multiplex PCR; TCRdb has only the in-frame clones, and not every one. The table has about 200,000 clones, approximately 85% seen once. Sequences were obtained from peripheral blood. The receptors shown here come from a woman aged 70-85 years with COVID-19, enrolled during active disease. The CDR3 runs from the conserved cysteine through the conserved F or W. The order of the fields is J gene, D gene, V gene, clone size, CDR3 DNA, CDR3 protein. D genes are given only for firm matches. The size of a clone is reported for some rows only, either as once, few or many, or as a class for expanded clones.

J gene: TRBJ1-2; D gene: TRBD1; V gene: TRBV2; clone size: -; CDR3 DNA: TGTGCCAGCGTGGACAGGGATTATGGCTACACCTTC; CDR3 protein: CASVDRDYGYTF
J gene: TRBJ2-3; D gene: TRBD1; V gene: TRBV7-6; clone size: once; CDR3 DNA: TGTGCCAGCAGCTTAGGGACAGGTTCCGGTCGTCCGCAGTATTTT; CDR3 protein: CASSLGTGSGRPQYF
J gene: TRBJ2-1; D gene: TRBD2; V gene: TRBV11-2; clone size: -; CDR3 DNA: TGTGCCAGCAGCCGGGCGGGGGGATCCTACAATGAGCAGTTCTTC; CDR3 protein: CASSRAGGSYNEQFF
J gene: TRBJ2-5; D gene: TRBD2; V gene: TRBV15; clone size: -; CDR3 DNA: TGTGCCACCAGCAGAGACCCCCTGGGTGTAGCGGGAGGAGGAGAGACCCAGTACTTC; CDR3 protein: CATSRDPLGVAGGGETQYF
J gene: TRBJ1-1; D gene: -; V gene: TRBV7-9; clone size: -; CDR3 DNA: TGTGCCAGCAGCCCACTTACGTCCACTGAAGCTTTCTTT; CDR3 protein: CASSPLTSTEAFF
J gene: TRBJ2-5; D gene: -; V gene: TRBV19; clone size: -; CDR3 DNA: TGTGCCAGTAGCGGACAGTTACAAGAGACCCAGTACTTC; CDR3 protein: CASSGQLQETQYF
J gene: TRBJ1-3; D gene: TRBD1; V gene: TRBV6-2/TRBV6-3; clone size: -; CDR3 DNA: TGTGCCAGCAGTAACCCGGGACAGCACCTTGTCGGAAACACCATATATTTT; CDR3 protein: CASSNPGQHLVGNTIYF
J gene: TRBJ1-4; D gene: -; V gene: TRBV3-1/TRBV3-2; clone size: -; CDR3 DNA: TGTGCCAGCAGCCCCCGGACAGTTTCGTATGAAAAACTGTTTTTT; CDR3 protein: CASSPRTVSYEKLFF
J gene: TRBJ1-4; D gene: TRBD1; V gene: TRBV7-2; clone size: -; CDR3 DNA: TGTGCCAGCAGCCGTCGACAGGGCTATGAAAAACTGTTTTTT; CDR3 protein: CASSRRQGYEKLFF
J gene: TRBJ1-3; D gene: -; V gene: TRBV5-5; clone size: few; CDR3 DNA: TGTGCCAGCAGCTTGCAGGGTCCTGGAAACACCATATATTTT; CDR3 protein: CASSLQGPGNTIYF
J gene: TRBJ1-2; D gene: -; V gene: TRBV6-2/TRBV6-3; clone size: -; CDR3 DNA: TGTGCCAGCAGTTACTCCCAGGACAGATCTCGCGGCTACACCTTC; CDR3 protein: CASSYSQDRSRGYTF
J gene: TRBJ2-2; D gene: TRBD2; V gene: TRBV18; clone size: once; CDR3 DNA: TGTGCCAGCTCACCATTTAGCGGGCCTGGGGACACCGGGGAGCTGTTTTTT; CDR3 protein: CASSPFSGPGDTGELFF
J gene: TRBJ1-1; D gene: -; V gene: TRBV5-4; clone size: -; CDR3 DNA: TGTGCCAGCAGCACACGCCCGGGAGGGGAGGACTTCTTT; CDR3 protein: CASSTRPGGEDFF
J gene: TRBJ1-6; D gene: -; V gene: TRBV9; clone size: -; CDR3 DNA: TGTGCCAGCAGCGTAGGAGGGAATTCACCCCTCCACTTT; CDR3 protein: CASSVGGNSPLHF
J gene: TRBJ1-6; D gene: -; V gene: TRBV11-2; clone size: -; CDR3 DNA: TGTGCCAGCAGCTCCCGTTTTAGAGAGTCACCCCTCCACTTT; CDR3 protein: CASSSRFRESPLHF
J gene: TRBJ1-1; D gene: TRBD1; V gene: TRBV24-1; clone size: -; CDR3 DNA: TGTGCCACCTTTGACCCCCCATGGACAGGGAGCACTGAAGCTTTCTTT; CDR3 protein: CATFDPPWTGSTEAFF
J gene: TRBJ1-5; D gene: TRBD1; V gene: TRBV2; clone size: -; CDR3 DNA: TGTGCCAGCGGTCTAGACAGGGGGCAGGGGCAGCCCCAGCATTTT; CDR3 protein: CASGLDRGQGQPQHF
J gene: TRBJ1-5; D gene: TRBD1; V gene: TRBV12-3/TRBV12-4; clone size: -; CDR3 DNA: TGTGCCAGCAGTCGAAGACAGGGCGTTTCGCATTTT; CDR3 protein: CASSRRQGVSHF
J gene: TRBJ2-1; D gene: TRBD2; V gene: TRBV19; clone size: -; CDR3 DNA: TGTGCCAGTAGTATCCACTCCCCGGGGGGAGTTAATGAGCAGTTCTTC; CDR3 protein: CASSIHSPGGVNEQFF
J gene: TRBJ2-1; D gene: TRBD2; V gene: TRBV6-2/TRBV6-3; clone size: -; CDR3 DNA: TGTGCCAGCAGCTCCCCGGGAGCGGGAGGGAGCTCCTACAATGAGCAGTTCTTC; CDR3 protein: CASSSPGAGGSSYNEQFF
J gene: TRBJ1-2; D gene: -; V gene: TRBV6-4; clone size: -; CDR3 DNA: TGTGCCAGCAGTGGACTTCCGGGACACGCTGCGGGCTACACCTTC; CDR3 protein: CASSGLPGHAAGYTF
J gene: TRBJ1-2; D gene: TRBD1; V gene: TRBV2; clone size: -; CDR3 DNA: TGTGCCAGCAGTTCGACAGGGGGAGCCTATGGCTACACCTTC; CDR3 protein: CASSSTGGAYGYTF
J gene: TRBJ1-3; D gene: -; V gene: TRBV5-4; clone size: -; CDR3 DNA: TGTGCCAGCAGCTTGGGCAGGGCCTCTGGAAACACCATATATTTT; CDR3 protein: CASSLGRASGNTIYF
J gene: TRBJ2-3; D gene: TRBD2; V gene: TRBV6-1; clone size: -; CDR3 DNA: TGTGCCAGCAGTGGGGGACTAGCGGGAGGGACAGATACGCAGTATTTT; CDR3 protein: CASSGGLAGGTDTQYF
J gene: TRBJ1-6; D gene: -; V gene: TRBV7-2; clone size: -; CDR3 DNA: TGTGCCAGCAGTCAAACCTCCGGGACACTCAATTCACCCCTCCACTTT; CDR3 protein: CASSQTSGTLNSPLHF
J gene: TRBJ2-6; D gene: -; V gene: TRBV7-2; clone size: -; CDR3 DNA: TGTGCCAGCAGCTTAGTACCCCTAGCGAATGGGGCCAACGTCCTGACTTTC; CDR3 protein: CASSLVPLANGANVLTF
J gene: TRBJ1-1; D gene: -; V gene: TRBV12-3/TRBV12-4; clone size: -; CDR3 DNA: TGTGCCAGCAGCCGCGACAGGATTCCTGCAGCTTTCTTT; CDR3 protein: CASSRDRIPAAFF
J gene: TRBJ2-1; D gene: -; V gene: TRBV9; clone size: -; CDR3 DNA: TGTGCCAGCAGCGTAGAGTGGTCTAGCCACGATGAGCAGTTCTTC; CDR3 protein: CASSVEWSSHDEQFF
J gene: TRBJ2-1; D gene: -; V gene: TRBV13; clone size: -; CDR3 DNA: TGTGCCAGCAGCCCAGAAGCGCCCCCCGGCATTGGTGAGCAGTTCTTC; CDR3 protein: CASSPEAPPGIGEQFF
J gene: TRBJ2-2; D gene: TRBD2; V gene: TRBV11-2; clone size: -; CDR3 DNA: TGTGCCAGCAGCTCCGGGAGGGTCGGAGGCACCGGGGAGCTGTTTTTT; CDR3 protein: CASSSGRVGGTGELFF
J gene: TRBJ1-2; D gene: -; V gene: TRBV9; clone size: -; CDR3 DNA: TGTGCCAGCAGCGTAGTGGAGGCCCCCCTGGGGGGCTACACCTTC; CDR3 protein: CASSVVEAPLGGYTF
J gene: TRBJ1-1; D gene: -; V gene: TRBV11-2; clone size: few; CDR3 DNA: TGTGCCAGCAGCCCCGGGCCGGGACACCTGAACACTGAAGCTTTCTTT; CDR3 protein: CASSPGPGHLNTEAFF
J gene: TRBJ1-6; D gene: -; V gene: TRBV6-5; clone size: few; CDR3 DNA: TGTGCCAGCAGTTACGGCATTGTACCATCGAATTCACCCCTCCACTTT; CDR3 protein: CASSYGIVPSNSPLHF
J gene: TRBJ2-2; D gene: TRBD2; V gene: TRBV5-1; clone size: -; CDR3 DNA: TGCGCCAGCAGCTTGAGCGGGGACACCGGGGAGCTGTTTTTT; CDR3 protein: CASSLSGDTGELFF
J gene: TRBJ2-1; D gene: -; V gene: TRBV4-1; clone size: -; CDR3 DNA: TGCGCCAGCAGCCAGTTGAGGCAAAATGAGCAGTTCTTC; CDR3 protein: CASSQLRQNEQFF
J gene: TRBJ2-7; D gene: TRBD1; V gene: TRBV4-3; clone size: -; CDR3 DNA: TGCGCCAGCAGCCAAGATCAACCAGGGACAGGGAAAACAACCCTCCCTACCTACGAGCAGTACTTC; CDR3 protein: CASSQDQPGTGKTTLPTYEQYF
J gene: TRBJ1-1; D gene: TRBD1; V gene: TRBV18; clone size: -; CDR3 DNA: TGTGCCAGCTCACCATTGGGACAGGGGAGTACTGAAGCTTTCTTT; CDR3 protein: CASSPLGQGSTEAFF
J gene: TRBJ1-4; D gene: -; V gene: TRBV7-7; clone size: -; CDR3 DNA: TGTGCTAGCAGCTTGGCCCCAGGGCCGGCTGAAAAACTGTTTTTT; CDR3 protein: CASSLAPGPAEKLFF
J gene: TRBJ1-5; D gene: -; V gene: TRBV3-1/TRBV3-2; clone size: -; CDR3 DNA: TGTGCCAGCAGCCAGGGCCATAGTAGCAATCAGCCCCAGCATTTT; CDR3 protein: CASSQGHSSNQPQHF
J gene: TRBJ1-4; D gene: -; V gene: TRBV18; clone size: -; CDR3 DNA: TGTGCCAGCTCACGTACAGGTTGGCCGGGTGAAAAACTGTTTTTT; CDR3 protein: CASSRTGWPGEKLFF
J gene: TRBJ2-2; D gene: TRBD2; V gene: TRBV30; clone size: once; CDR3 DNA: TGTGCCTGGAACGGGAGGTGGACCGGGGAGCTGTTTTTT; CDR3 protein: CAWNGRWTGELFF
J gene: TRBJ2-1; D gene: -; V gene: TRBV7-6; clone size: -; CDR3 DNA: TGTGCCAGCAGCTTGCTAGCAAGGAATGAGCAGTTCTTC; CDR3 protein: CASSLLARNEQFF
J gene: TRBJ2-7; D gene: -; V gene: TRBV7-2; clone size: -; CDR3 DNA: TGTGCCAGCAGCTTAGTTCTAAACGAGCAGTACTTC; CDR3 protein: CASSLVLNEQYF
J gene: TRBJ2-3; D gene: TRBD2; V gene: TRBV7-3; clone size: -; CDR3 DNA: TGTGCCAGCAGCTTATGGGCTAGCGGGGGCACAGATACGCAGTATTTT; CDR3 protein: CASSLWASGGTDTQYF
J gene: TRBJ1-2; D gene: TRBD1; V gene: TRBV20-1; clone size: once; CDR3 DNA: TGCAGTGCCAGGACAGGGTATGGCTACACCTTC; CDR3 protein: CSARTGYGYTF
J gene: TRBJ2-3; D gene: -; V gene: TRBV7-9; clone size: few; CDR3 DNA: TGTGCCAGCAGCTTAGCCCGGACACTACTAGATACGCAGTATTTT; CDR3 protein: CASSLARTLLDTQYF
J gene: TRBJ1-2; D gene: -; V gene: TRBV27; clone size: -; CDR3 DNA: TGTGCCAGCAGTTTGGGGCCCATAGGGCCCTATGGCTACACCTTC; CDR3 protein: CASSLGPIGPYGYTF
J gene: TRBJ2-2; D gene: TRBD1; V gene: TRBV7-3; clone size: -; CDR3 DNA: TGTGCCAGCAGCCGGACCGGGACAGGGGGTGGGGAGCTGTTTTTT; CDR3 protein: CASSRTGTGGGELFF
J gene: TRBJ2-1; D gene: -; V gene: TRBV11-3; clone size: -; CDR3 DNA: TGTGCCAGCAGCTTACTGCAGGGCCCGGACAATGAGCAGTTCTTC; CDR3 protein: CASSLLQGPDNEQFF
J gene: TRBJ1-1; D gene: -; V gene: TRBV4-3; clone size: once; CDR3 DNA: TGCGCCAGCAGCCAAGAAGAGACAGCCAACACTGAAGCTTTCTTT; CDR3 protein: CASSQEETANTEAFF
J gene: TRBJ2-5; D gene: TRBD2; V gene: TRBV7-3; clone size: -; CDR3 DNA: TGTGCCAGCAGCCAAGGGCCTAGCGGGAGATTGGAGACCCAGTACTTC; CDR3 protein: CASSQGPSGRLETQYF
J gene: TRBJ2-1; D gene: -; V gene: TRBV7-2; clone size: -; CDR3 DNA: TGTGCCAGCAGCTTAGATTATCCCAATGAGCAGTTCTTC; CDR3 protein: CASSLDYPNEQFF
J gene: TRBJ2-5; D gene: TRBD1; V gene: TRBV7-9; clone size: -; CDR3 DNA: TGTGCCAGCAGCTGGGGACAGCAAGAGACCCAGTACTTC; CDR3 protein: CASSWGQQETQYF
J gene: TRBJ2-1; D gene: TRBD2; V gene: TRBV10-3; clone size: once; CDR3 DNA: TGTGCCATCAGTGAGCCCACCTGGCCCGGGAGGGATTACAATGAGCAGTTCTTC; CDR3 protein: CAISEPTWPGRDYNEQFF